These 15 T cell receptor beta chains were all obtained from the same sample, sequenced in a study of T cells after yellow fever vaccination. TCRdb re-analysed the 5' RACE reads in MiXCR, keeping a single row per CDR3 protein. The sample carries 310,000 or so distinct CDR3 sequences, roughly 4% recorded once. The sample was PBMCs, taken on the day of the yellow fever booster vaccination. The receptors shown here come from a man aged 18 to 30 who received the YFV17D yellow fever vaccine.

With regard to this clonotype: A much larger clone differs by one base, so this may be a read error. This sequence joins TRBV19 and TRBJ1-1; D not resolved. The CDR3 consists of 13 residues. V lost 3 bases to trimming and J lost 4 bases, with 9 bases between them. Germline-derived CDR1 and CDR2 are LNHDA and SQIVND (reference sequence). The CDR3 DNA sequence: TGTGCCAGTAGTATCTGGGTGATCACTGAAGCTTTCTTT. This sequence encodes CASSIWVITEAFF.

This clonotype was picked up many times. CDR3 region: CASSFFDRTGELFF. Here the CDR3 DNA reads TGTGCCAGCAGCTTCTTCGACCGCACCGGGGAGCTGTTTTTT. The V gene is TRBV7-3, the J gene TRBJ2-2; D ambiguous. Per the germline V gene, CDR1 is SGHTA and CDR2 is FQGTGA. V dropped 3 bases and J dropped 4 bases, with 9 bases sitting between them. The CDR3 runs 14 residues.

CDR3 coding DNA: TGCGCCAGCAGCTTTGATGAAACCACTGAAGCTTTCTTT. Amino acids: CASSFDETTEAFF. This chain connects TRBV5-1 to TRBJ1-1; D call uncertain. Germline assignment: CDR1 SGHRS and CDR2 YFSETQ. V dropped 2 bases and J dropped 4 bases, with 9 bases sitting between them. This CDR3 spans 13 amino acids.

This clonotype has just a few counts. The V gene is TRBV5-1, the J gene TRBJ2-7, with D unresolved. Germline lookup yields CDR1 SGHRS and CDR2 YFSETQ. The germline V and J ends were trimmed by 0 bases and 0 bases, with 10 bases remaining between them. The length of the CDR3 is 15 residues. This CDR3 reads CASSLDGSPSYEQYF. As DNA, the CDR3 is TGCGCCAGCAGCTTGGATGGGTCGCCCTCCTACGAGCAGTACTTC.

This clonotype has ten or more counts. The rearrangement links TRBV5-1 to TRBJ1-5; TRBD1 aligns across 8 bases. With V trimmed by 4 bases and J by 7 bases, 7 bases remained unmatched. The CDR3 is made up of 14 amino acids. Germline values: CDR1 SGHRS, CDR2 YFSETQ. CDR3 in DNA: TGCGCCAGCAGCGCGGACAGGGACGGACAGCCCCAGCATTTT. The encoded protein is CASSADRDGQPQHF.

In its sample, this clonotype was seen a few times. The V and J genes are TRBV29-1 and TRBJ2-2, with a possible D match to TRBD2 (5 bases). Per germline, CDR1 SQVTM and CDR2 ANQGSEA. The CDR3 covers 14 residues. The V end was cut by 0 bases, the J end by 3 bases, with 8 bases between. The CDR3 reads CSVEDLGDTGELFF. The CDR3 DNA reads TGCAGCGTTGAAGATCTCGGGGACACCGGGGAGCTGTTTTTT.

This clonotype has just a few counts. The gene calls are TRBV6-2 or TRBV6-3 and TRBJ1-6, with D perhaps TRBD1 (6 bases). Germline V gives CDR1 MNHEY, CDR2 SVGEGT. Trimming stripped 8 bases from V and 8 bases from J, with 16 bases between. This CDR3 has 14 amino acids. CDR3 in DNA: TGTGCCAGCGGTTTCGGGGGCGGTTATTCACCCCTCCACTTT. Translation: CASGFGGGYSPLHF.

This clonotype was seen ten or more times. The chain recombines TRBV12-3 or TRBV12-4 with TRBJ2-7; D remains unclear. The CDR3 length is 12 residues. With 3 bases removed from V and 4 bases from J, the gap between germline ends came to 7 bases. The CDR3 here is CASSFDGYEQYF. The CDR3 nucleotides are TGTGCCAGCAGTTTCGACGGGTACGAGCAGTACTTC.

The rearrangement joins TRBV20-1 to TRBJ1-1; weak D call: TRBD1 (6 bases). This CDR3 has 14 residues. V lost 4 bases and J 7 bases, leaving 19 bases between the germline ends. Germline-derived CDR1 and CDR2 are DFQATT and SNEGSKA (reference sequence). The CDR3 protein is CSAIGGQPFGEAFF. DNA for the CDR3: TGCAGTGCTATCGGCGGACAGCCTTTCGGTGAAGCTTTCTTT.

This clonotype was seen a few times. The V call is TRBV5-1, the J call TRBJ2-1; 12 bases line up with TRBD1. Germline trimming cut 2 bases from V and 9 bases from J; bases unmatched to any gene: 6. CDR1 SGHRS and CDR2 YFSETQ come from the germline V gene. CDR3 size: 15 residues. The CDR3 DNA sequence: TGCGCCAGCAGCTTTTTTGGGACAGGGGGCGGTGAGCAGTTCTTC. This encodes CASSFFGTGGGEQFF.

The gene calls are TRBV20-1 and TRBJ2-7, with a weak D call TRBD1 (5 bases). CDR1 and CDR2 from the germline V gene are DFQATT and SNEGSKA (reference sequence). The V end lost 5 bases, the J end lost 0 bases, and 17 bases lay between the germline ends. CDR3 size: 15 residues. The CDR3 reads CSADMPGSPSYEQYF. The CDR3 DNA sequence: TGCAGTGCTGACATGCCAGGGTCCCCCTCCTACGAGCAGTACTTC.

V usage is TRBV19 and J usage is TRBJ2-7; no firm D call. Germline CDR1 and CDR2: LNHDA and SQIVND (reference sequence). Trimming stripped 1 base from V and 0 bases from J, with 7 bases between. The CDR3 is made up of 14 amino acids. CDR3 sequence: CASSIVGGSYEQYF. CDR3 coding DNA: TGTGCCAGTAGTATAGTTGGCGGCTCCTACGAGCAGTACTTC.

This clonotype has just a few counts. The chain combines TRBV12-3 or TRBV12-4 with TRBJ1-1; D is uncertain. V gave up 6 bases and J gave up 1 base, with 9 bases separating them. The CDR3 has 13 amino acids. The CDR3 bases are TGTGCCAGCAGATTTGCTGCGAACACTGAAGCTTTCTTT. This codes for CASRFAANTEAFF.

This clonotype was counted ten times or more. The chain links TRBV5-1 to TRBJ2-1; TRBD1 aligns across 10 bases. Germline V CDR1 and CDR2: SGHRS, YFSETQ. This CDR3 spans 16 amino acids. After removal of 4 bases from V and 0 bases from J, the junction contained 4 bases not matched to a gene. For the CDR3, the DNA is TGCGCCAGCAGCCGCCGGGACAGGGGCTCCTACAATGAGCAGTTCTTC. It encodes CASSRRDRGSYNEQFF.

This clonotype was seen ten or more times. This rearrangement joins TRBV18 to TRBJ2-1; the D is unclear. Looked up from germline, CDR1 is KGHSH and CDR2 is LQKENI. This CDR3 is built from 12 residues. V shed 3 bases and J shed 9 bases, with 9 bases lying between them. CDR3 residues: CASSPTAVEQFF. The CDR3 DNA sequence: TGTGCCAGCTCACCTACGGCAGTTGAGCAGTTCTTC.